This T cell receptor beta chain emerged from a study of blood T cell repertoires in COVID-19. This CDR3 is built from 14 residues. V lost 1 base and J 4 bases, leaving 10 bases between the germline ends. Per the germline V gene, CDR1 is SGHNT and CDR2 is YENEEA. As originally analysed: Quantification of nucleated cells was approximated via reference gene primer amplification. This table comes from immunoSEQ multiplex PCR, and its TCRdb copy is limited to in-frame clones, with some not included. D and trimming were read from the DNA, whereas the V and J calls and clone size are those reported in that table. The sample records hundreds of thousands of clones, around four fifths being singletons. This clone was observed a few times.

Input material: peripheral blood. This clonotype was sampled from an elderly woman with active or convalescent COVID-19. This rearrangement joins TRBV11-3 to TRBJ1-1; the D is unclear. CDR3 in DNA: TGTGCCAGCAGCTTAGGACCGGGATCCACTGAAGCTTTCTTT. Translating it yields CASSLGPGSTEAFF.